This T cell receptor beta chain came from a study of T cell clonotyping in hematopoietic cell transplantation. Overall study context: Pretransplant recipient samples were taken after cytoreduction.

Described time point: recipient sample about 28 days before transplant, after cytoreduction. Samples: about 28 days before transplant, then days 30, 100 and 180 after. Study results and limitations: At the given depth, recipient repertoires were over 97% de novo clonotypes. Recipient TCR diversity dropped after transplant; expanded clonotypes rose from day 30 to 180.

To note about this clone: What it binds is not known.

Assay: immunoSEQ multiplex PCR; the TCRdb copy retains only in-frame clones and omits some. The profile shows roughly 30,000 clones, 60% to 85% of them singletons. V dropped 5 bases and J dropped 1; count of bases not matched to a gene: 2. The CDR3 loop spans 14 amino acids. Germline CDR1 is SGHNT and CDR2 is YENEEA. The sequence was obtained from a young woman with chronic myeloid leukemia. Some clones in this sample may be carry-over from other donors' samples. The V call is TRBV11-3, the J call TRBJ2-3; 8 nucleotides align to TRBD1. The sample consisted of peripheral blood mononuclear cells, taken before stem cell transplant. CDR3 DNA sequence: TGTGCCAGCAGCCCGACAGGGGGCACAGATACGCAGTATTTT. It encodes CASSPTGGTDTQYF.